This T cell receptor (beta chain) was captured in a study of T cells in Graves' hyperthyroidism and ophthalmopathy. What was amplified from RNA transcripts were TCR beta CDR3 regions. The HTBI primer set was used in a first-round RT-PCR of the TCR CDR3. TCRdb fed the multiplex PCR reads into MiXCR, producing one record per CDR3 protein. The sample lists 370,000 or so distinct CDR3 sequences; 13% were seen once. This clonotype was recorded a few times. Its antigen is not identified. Findings and caveats of the study: Most expanded thyroid clonotypes above 0.001 recurred in blood.

V dropped 0 bases and J dropped 6 bases, with 8 bases sitting between them. The CDR3 extends over 14 amino acids. Germline lookup yields CDR1 SGHVS and CDR2 FQNEAQ. The sample of blood was obtained at first hyperthyroidism diagnosis (before any ophthalmopathy symptoms). This TCR derives from a man younger than 40 with Graves' hyperthyroidism that later progressed to Graves' ophthalmopathy. The chain carries TRBV7-8 and TRBJ2-2; D is uncertain. Sequenced material: blood. CDR3 loop: CASSLASESGELFF. CDR3 DNA sequence: TGTGCCAGCAGCTTAGCTTCGGAGTCCGGGGAGCTGTTTTTT. The complete variable domain, with remaining parts taken from reference TRBV7-8 and TRBJ2-2, reads GAGVSQSPRYKVAKRGQDVALRCDPISGHVSLFWYQQALGQGPEFLTYFQNEAQLDKSGLPSDRFFAERPEGSVSTLKIQRTQQEDSAVYLCASSLASESGELFFGEGSRLTVL.